This T cell receptor (beta chain) was identified in a study of a mutant IDH1 vaccine in newly diagnosed glioma. At the level of the study: Vaccination of patients was performed eight times, in weeks 1, 3, 5, 7, 11, 15, 19 and 23. The therapy given earlier, which was standard therapy, consisted of radiotherapy, temozolomide, or both, and most of the patients received both.

Time point given: week 11, during vaccination. Doses comprised 300 ug of mutant IDH1 20-mer peptide each, plus topical imiquimod. The donor cohort comprised cases of new WHO grade 3 or 4 IDH1-mutant, ATRX-lost astrocytoma. V lost 0 bases, J lost 7 bases, and 9 bases lay in between. There are 13 residues in the CDR3. Germline V gene data show CDR1 as ENHRY and CDR2 as SYGVKD. About this clone itself: The target antigen is unknown.

The assay was immunoSEQ multiplex PCR, and TCRdb's table has in-frame clones only and misses some. This repertoire shows about 31,000 clones, roughly three quarters found once; its top ten account for around 25%. This receptor was obtained from a man aged 25-45 years with glioma. The chain uses TRBV10-3 and TRBJ1-1; no clear D gene. The sample consisted of PBMCs, taken from a glioma patient whose treatment included an IDH1 peptide vaccine. This CDR3 is CAISESSGREAFF. The DNA of the CDR3 is TGTGCCATCAGTGAGTCGAGTGGACGTGAAGCTTTCTTT.